This T cell receptor (beta chain) was recorded in a study of cytomegalovirus exposure and HLA in healthy donors. The study's findings and limits: Reports described diagnosis of cytomegalovirus status by the classifier as highly specific and sensitive. TCR sequences were mostly rare, though some public TCRs occurred in many donors. The investigators catalogued under 200 TCR beta chains as cytomegalovirus-associated.

This table comes from immunoSEQ multiplex PCR, and its TCRdb copy is limited to in-frame clones, with some not included. Of under 150,000 clones listed, 70% to 90% are singletons. V was shortened by 2 bases and J by 6 bases, with 15 bases between the two germline ends. The CDR3 totals 14 residues. Germline CDR1 reads SGDLS; CDR2 reads YYNGEE. There are a few counts of this clone. Antigen specificity is unknown. Sequenced: PBMCs. This sequence was found in a man between 18 and 29 years old in good health and CMV-seropositive. The chain joins TRBV9 to TRBJ2-7; weak D call: TRBD2 (6 bases). The CDR3, as DNA: TGTGCCAGCAGCGTGGAGGGTGCCTGGATCGAGCAGTACTTC. Translation gives CASSVEGAWIEQYF.